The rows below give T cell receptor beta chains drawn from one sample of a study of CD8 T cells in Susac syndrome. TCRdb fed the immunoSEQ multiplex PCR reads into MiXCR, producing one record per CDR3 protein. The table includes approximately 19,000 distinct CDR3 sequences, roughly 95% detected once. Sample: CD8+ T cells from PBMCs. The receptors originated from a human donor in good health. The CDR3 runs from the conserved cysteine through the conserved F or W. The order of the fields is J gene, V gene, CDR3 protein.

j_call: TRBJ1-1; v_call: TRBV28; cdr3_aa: CASSGGRTEAFF
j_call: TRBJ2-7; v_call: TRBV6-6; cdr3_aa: CASSYSIQDRSYEQYF
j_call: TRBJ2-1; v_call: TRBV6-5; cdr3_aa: CASSYSTSGYNEQFF
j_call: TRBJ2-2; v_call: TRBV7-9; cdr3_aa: CASSLPGTAGELFF
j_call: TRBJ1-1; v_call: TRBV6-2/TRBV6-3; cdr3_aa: CASSPPWAPTEAFF
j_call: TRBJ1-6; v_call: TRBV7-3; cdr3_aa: CASSSSGTGSPLHF
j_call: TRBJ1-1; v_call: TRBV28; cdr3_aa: CASSLGTPKNTEAFF
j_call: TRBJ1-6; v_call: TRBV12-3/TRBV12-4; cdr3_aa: CASRWDKGSPLHF
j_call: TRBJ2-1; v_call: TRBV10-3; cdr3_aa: CAISDPDSASGISYNEQFF
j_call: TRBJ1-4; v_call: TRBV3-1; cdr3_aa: CASSQSGTSNEKLFF
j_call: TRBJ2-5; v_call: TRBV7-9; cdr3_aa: CASDWVLGTQYF
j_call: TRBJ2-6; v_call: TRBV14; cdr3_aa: CASSHWTVSSSGANVLTF
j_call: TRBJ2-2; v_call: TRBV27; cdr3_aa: CASSHIMSTGELFF
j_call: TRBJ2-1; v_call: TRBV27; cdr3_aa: CASSLIGAGGNEQFF
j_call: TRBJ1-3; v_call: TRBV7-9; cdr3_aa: CASSQEQGTGNTIYF
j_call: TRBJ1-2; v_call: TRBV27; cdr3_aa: CASKSGDGYGYTF
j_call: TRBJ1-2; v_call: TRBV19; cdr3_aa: CASSLYTVNYGYTF
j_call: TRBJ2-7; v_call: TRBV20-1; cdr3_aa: CSAPRASGEQYF
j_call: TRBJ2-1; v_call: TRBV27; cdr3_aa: CASRMTSVGYNEQFF
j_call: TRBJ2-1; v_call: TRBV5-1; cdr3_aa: CASSPIPIRTGYHEQFF
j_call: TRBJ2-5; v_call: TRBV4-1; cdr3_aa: CASSQDRFGTLEETQYF
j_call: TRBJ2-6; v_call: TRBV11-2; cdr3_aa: CASSLFGAQALSGANVLTF
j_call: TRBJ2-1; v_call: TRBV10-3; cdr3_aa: CAIRETGNTDEQFF
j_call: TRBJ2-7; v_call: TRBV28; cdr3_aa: CASSSNRGPSFEQYF
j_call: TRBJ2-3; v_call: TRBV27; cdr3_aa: CASSLLAGAPDTQYF
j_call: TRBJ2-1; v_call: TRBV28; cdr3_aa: CASSLPSGSATYNEQFF
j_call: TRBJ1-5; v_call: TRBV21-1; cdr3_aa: CASSNSQGRGNQPQHF
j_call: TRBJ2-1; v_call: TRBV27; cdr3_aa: CASSPGGSYNEQFF
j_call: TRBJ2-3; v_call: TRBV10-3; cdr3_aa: CAISETSGTDTQYF
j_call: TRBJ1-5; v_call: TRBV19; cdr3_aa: CASSTNEREGVQPQHF
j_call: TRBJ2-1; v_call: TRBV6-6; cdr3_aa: CASSYTLREVFGQFF
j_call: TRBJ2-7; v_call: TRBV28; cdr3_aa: CASSLSGTDEQYF
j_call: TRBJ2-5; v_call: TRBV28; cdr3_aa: CASISTGAGETQYF
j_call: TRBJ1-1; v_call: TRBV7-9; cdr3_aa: CASSRGGNTEAFF
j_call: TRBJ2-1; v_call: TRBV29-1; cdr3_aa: CSVPGQGIINEQFF
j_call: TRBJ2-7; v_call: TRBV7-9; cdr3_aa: CASSPQGFGSYEQYF
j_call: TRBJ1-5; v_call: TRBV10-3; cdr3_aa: CAISEGGGTEPQHF
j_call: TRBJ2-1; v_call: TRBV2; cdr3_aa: CASSEAIVAPIAVYNEQFF
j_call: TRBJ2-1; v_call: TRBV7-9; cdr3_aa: CASSWPMTSGLGNNEQFF
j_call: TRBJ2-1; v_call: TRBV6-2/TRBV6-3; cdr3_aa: CATWAGGEQFF